This is a list of T cell receptor beta chains from one sample in a study of early T cells in non-severe SARS-CoV-2 infection. TCRdb ran MiXCR on the 5' RACE reads and lists one entry per CDR3 protein. In the table there are about 80,000 distinct CDR3 sequences, 9.5% to 13% of which are singletons. The specimen sequenced was whole blood. Receptor source: an adult who was a healthcare worker with PCR-confirmed SARS-CoV-2 infection or an uninfected control (not recorded which). CDR3s include the opening cysteine and the closing phenylalanine or tryptophan. Each record gives: D gene, clone size, V gene, J gene, CDR3 protein, CDR3 DNA. D genes are given only for firm matches. Size values are once, few and many counts, or a class for expanded clones, and some rows have none.

>.|many|TRBV30|TRBJ1-2
CAWTHGAAYGYTF
TGTGCCTGGACCCACGGGGCAGCGTATGGCTACACCTTC
>.|.|TRBV18|TRBJ2-7
CASSPSRTVSYEQYF
TGTGCCAGCTCACCCTCTAGAACCGTTTCCTACGAGCAGTACTTC
>.|.|TRBV15|TRBJ1-1
CATSMGGTPEAFF
TGTGCCACCAGCATGGGCGGAACCCCTGAAGCTTTCTTT
>TRBD2|.|TRBV29-1|TRBJ2-7
CSVSGTSGSYEQYF
TGCAGCGTTTCCGGGACTAGCGGCTCCTACGAGCAGTACTTC
>.|.|TRBV5-4|TRBJ2-2
CASSPARSGELFF
TGTGCCAGCAGTCCCGCACGGTCCGGGGAGCTGTTTTTT
>.|few|TRBV2|TRBJ1-6
CATQGSRNSPLHF
TGTGCCACCCAGGGGTCGCGGAATTCACCCCTCCACTTT
>.|many|TRBV6-1|TRBJ2-4
CASSDSSRNIQYF
TGTGCCAGCAGTGACAGTTCGAGAAACATTCAGTACTTC
>.|many|TRBV2|TRBJ1-1
CASGFGGRLNEAFF
TGTGCCAGCGGGTTTGGGGGGCGGCTTAATGAAGCTTTCTTT
>.|few|TRBV29-1|TRBJ1-1
CSVHTGFEAFF
TGCAGCGTCCACACAGGGTTTGAAGCTTTCTTT
>.|few|TRBV24-1|TRBJ2-4
CATSDQGPKNIQYF
TGTGCCACCAGTGACCAGGGGCCCAAAAACATTCAGTACTTC
>.|few|TRBV12-3/TRBV12-4|TRBJ1-5
CASLGGYNQPQHF
TGTGCCAGCCTAGGGGGATACAATCAGCCCCAGCATTTT
>TRBD1|few|TRBV11-2|TRBJ2-2
CASSLTGQLGGELFF
TGTGCCAGCAGCCTTACGGGACAGTTAGGCGGGGAGCTGTTTTTT
>.|few|TRBV29-1|TRBJ1-1
CSVDGGGTEVFF
TGCAGCGTTGACGGCGGGGGTACTGAAGTTTTCTTT
>TRBD1|many|TRBV5-1|TRBJ2-7
CASSYRDSVAEQYF
TGCGCCAGCAGCTACCGGGACAGTGTTGCCGAGCAGTACTTC
>.|many|TRBV30|TRBJ1-2
CAWTLGLLYGYTF
TGTGCCTGGACCCTGGGACTACTCTATGGCTACACCTTC
>.|few|TRBV28|TRBJ2-5
CASSPHETQYF
TGTGCCAGCAGCCCGCATGAGACCCAGTACTTC
>.|many|TRBV2|TRBJ2-1
CASSEEVASYNEQFF
TGTGCCAGCAGTGAGGAGGTAGCGAGCTACAATGAGCAGTTCTTC
>.|many|TRBV9|TRBJ2-3
CASSAGGDTFTDTQYF
TGTGCCAGCAGCGCTGGGGGAGACACCTTCACAGATACGCAGTATTTT
>TRBD1|.|TRBV28|TRBJ2-7
CATLERTGKDEQYF
TGTGCCACCCTCGAGAGGACAGGGAAGGACGAGCAGTACTTC
>.|.|TRBV6-5|TRBJ1-1
CASSPNSINLFF
TGTGCCAGCAGCCCGAACTCAATTAACCTTTTCTTT
>TRBD2|few|TRBV14|TRBJ2-7
CASSSLSGTSYEQYF
TGTGCCAGCAGCTCACTCTCCGGGACTAGCTACGAGCAGTACTTC
>.|few|TRBV10-3|TRBJ1-5
CATQAPAPGVGMGNQPQHF
TGTGCCACCCAGGCCCCTGCACCCGGGGTAGGTATGGGCAATCAGCCCCAGCATTTT
>.|.|TRBV6-1|TRBJ1-2
CASITGQAYGYTF
TGTGCCAGCATTACAGGGCAGGCCTATGGCTACACCTTC
>.|many|TRBV11-2|TRBJ2-3
CASSLDTDTQYF
TGTGCCAGCAGCTTGGACACAGATACGCAGTATTTT
>.|few|TRBV20-1|TRBJ2-7
CSSSLLVYEQYF
TGCAGTTCCAGCTTATTGGTCTACGAGCAGTACTTC
>.|.|TRBV10-2|TRBJ1-1
CASRALGDTEAFF
TGCGCCAGCAGGGCACTGGGGGACACTGAAGCTTTCTTT
>.|few|TRBV29-1|TRBJ1-4
CSALANEKLFF
TGCAGCGCCTTAGCTAATGAAAAACTGTTTTTT
>.|.|TRBV7-8|TRBJ2-5
CASSLVGGTETQYF
TGTGCCAGCAGCTTAGTGGGGGGCACGGAGACCCAGTACTTC
>.|few|TRBV28|TRBJ1-3
CASSQTPSGNTIYF
TGTGCCAGCAGCCAGACACCCTCTGGAAACACCATATATTTT
>.|few|TRBV6-5|TRBJ1-2
CASRRIKANYGYTF
TGTGCCAGCAGACGTATTAAAGCTAACTATGGCTACACCTTC
>TRBD1|.|TRBV9|TRBJ2-7
CASSVAPGQGPNEQYF
TGTGCCAGCAGCGTAGCTCCCGGACAGGGGCCCAACGAGCAGTACTTC
>.|.|TRBV12-3/TRBV12-4|TRBJ1-1
CASSLASKGNTEAFF
TGTGCCAGCAGTTTAGCATCAAAAGGGAACACTGAAGCTTTCTTT
>TRBD1|few|TRBV12-3/TRBV12-4|TRBJ2-1
CASRGQGGSFNEQFF
TGTGCCAGCAGGGGACAGGGGGGGTCCTTCAATGAGCAGTTCTTC
>.|many|TRBV5-5|TRBJ1-2
CASSSGSNYGYTF
TGTGCCAGCAGCTCCGGCAGTAACTATGGCTACACCTTC
>.|.|TRBV6-5|TRBJ1-1
CASSYSRGVATEAFF
TGTGCCAGCAGTTACTCGAGGGGGGTGGCCACTGAAGCTTTCTTT
>.|few|TRBV4-1|TRBJ1-4
CASSQVPQITNEKLFF
TGCGCCAGCAGCCAAGTGCCACAGATAACTAATGAAAAACTGTTTTTT
>.|few|TRBV2|TRBJ2-2
CASSEVASANTGELFF
TGTGCCAGCAGTGAGGTAGCTAGCGCGAACACCGGGGAGCTGTTTTTT
>.|.|TRBV13|TRBJ1-4
CASSLRTTNEKLFF
TGTGCCAGCAGCCTCAGAACAACTAATGAAAAACTGTTTTTT
>.|.|TRBV20-1|TRBJ1-1
CSAFGRGNEGTEAFF
TGCAGTGCGTTCGGCCGGGGTAATGAGGGCACTGAAGCTTTCTTT
>TRBD2|many|TRBV7-9|TRBJ2-7
CASSLPRAGESSYEQYF
TGTGCCAGCAGCTTACCCCGAGCGGGAGAGAGCTCCTACGAGCAGTACTTC
>TRBD2|.|TRBV10-3|TRBJ2-7
CAISESAGPSYEQYF
TGTGCCATCAGTGAGTCAGCGGGACCGTCCTACGAGCAGTACTTC
>.|.|TRBV6-1|TRBJ2-1
CASSVAGTYNEQFF
TGTGCCAGCAGTGTGGCAGGAACCTACAATGAGCAGTTCTTC
>.|many|TRBV28|TRBJ2-7
CASSLDGAGTEQYF
TGTGCCAGCAGTTTAGACGGGGCAGGGACCGAGCAGTACTTC
>.|few|TRBV7-3|TRBJ1-6
CASSLLVSPNSPLHF
TGTGCCAGCAGCTTACTCGTTAGTCCAAATTCACCCCTCCACTTT
>TRBD2|.|TRBV7-3|TRBJ2-7
CASSPELAGSREQYF
TGTGCCAGCAGCCCAGAACTAGCGGGGTCAAGGGAGCAGTACTTC
>.|.|TRBV6-5|TRBJ1-1
CASSYWGPGNTEAFF
TGTGCCAGCAGTTACTGGGGGCCCGGTAACACTGAAGCTTTCTTT
>.|.|TRBV20-1|TRBJ1-6
CSARDLSGESSYNSPLHF
TGCAGTGCTAGAGATCTCAGCGGGGAAAGCTCCTATAATTCACCCCTCCACTTT
>TRBD2|.|TRBV6-5|TRBJ2-1
CASSLVPSGTPLSSYNEQFF
TGTGCCAGCAGTTTGGTGCCTAGCGGGACCCCCCTGAGCTCCTACAATGAGCAGTTCTTC
>.|many|TRBV27|TRBJ2-5
CASSLSWEIGTQYF
TGTGCCAGCAGTTTATCTTGGGAAATAGGGACCCAGTACTTC
>.|.|TRBV27|TRBJ2-3
CASSLIPSGSDTQYF
TGTGCCAGCAGTTTAATTCCCTCTGGTTCAGATACGCAGTATTTT
>.|.|TRBV3-1|TRBJ1-2
CASSPNLLQFVGTNYGYTF
TGTGCCAGCAGCCCCAACTTACTCCAGTTCGTAGGGACTAACTATGGCTACACCTTC